This T cell receptor (beta chain) was recorded in a study of shared clonotypes between healthy human individuals. Profiling relied on immunoSEQ multiplex PCR, and the TCRdb table lists in-frame clones only, not all of them. The sample shows about 1.5 million clones, around 97% of them seen only once. Turning to this clone: Its antigen is unknown.

With 4 bases removed from V and 3 bases from J, the gap between germline ends came to 16 bases. Germline V lookup: CDR1 MNHNS, CDR2 SASEGT. The CDR3 consists of 16 residues. Study findings and constraints: Generally, naive subsets (rather than memory subsets) showed larger estimated richness. An anticipated effect of sequencing depth on clonotype sharing among donors was recognized. With a few donors compared, roughly 4.9% of naive CD4 clonotypes were shared. Clonotypes which were not shared had lower generation probabilities than clonotypes that all four donors shared.

V and J are TRBV6-1 and TRBJ1-5, with D tentatively TRBD1 (5 bases). This receptor was obtained from a man under 40 in good health. Sequenced sample: naive CD4+ T cells sorted from blood. Subset: CD45RA+ positively selected. The CDR3 loop reads CASSAVGGFFNQPQHF. The CDR3 DNA is TGTGCCAGCAGTGCCGTCGGGGGATTTTTCAATCAGCCCCAGCATTTT.